This TCR beta chain was observed in a study of vaccination effects on CD4 cells after COVID-19. Whole-study results and caveats: Long after vaccination, the clones induced by infection and by vaccine shrank markedly in size.

Remarks on this clone: Its antigen is not known.

Sequencing in the ViraFEST assay came after antigen-specific CD4+ T cells had been expanded with viral peptide pools, which were used to stimulate PBMC. Culture lasted approximately 10 days before CD4+ T cell isolation. Participants received two doses of either the BNT162b2 or mRNA-1273 vaccine. Vaccine recipients, nucleocapsid antibody negative, had no prior SARS-CoV-2 infection. Half the medium was replaced with IL-2 medium on days 3 and 7. Profiled with immunoSEQ multiplex PCR; TCRdb holds only in-frame clones, not every one. The table lists fewer than 85,000 clones, under 85% of them singletons. V lost 5 bases to trimming and J lost 5 bases; unmatched junction nucleotides: 5. This CDR3 has 13 residues.

Sequencing used CD4+ T cells from PBMCs cultured with HCoV-OC43 spike peptides, obtained after COVID-19 vaccination. Subset in this sample: HCoV-OC43 spike overlapping peptide pool stimulation. The chain links TRBV12-3 or TRBV12-4 to TRBJ1-1; 7 positions agree with TRBD1. The TCR comes from a human donor who received a COVID-19 vaccine. CDR3 sequence reads: CASSVNRGTEAFF. The CDR3 DNA reads as TGTGCCAGCAGTGTAAACAGGGGAACTGAAGCTTTCTTT.